This entry concerns a single TCR beta chain. The source of the sample is a study of OX40 agonist ivuxolimab in advanced cancers. Across the study: At doses from 0.01 to 10 mg/kg, patients were given intravenous ivuxolimab every 2 weeks.

Systemic immunosuppression or autoimmune disease history was grounds to exclude patients. Sampling of blood occurred at baseline, cycle 4 day 1, and cycle 7 day 1. The method was immunoSEQ multiplex PCR; TCRdb's version includes in-frame clones alone and lacks a portion of them. This table holds tens of thousands of clones, about 81% found once. The clonotype was recovered from an adult with an advanced solid tumor such as melanoma, head and neck, liver or kidney cancer. The source was CD4+ or CD8+ T cells sorted from blood, collected in a trial of the OX40 agonist ivuxolimab.

The CDR3 coding sequence is TGCGCCAGCAGTCGGGGACAGGGGGAGACCCAGTACTTC. This encodes CASSRGQGETQYF. The gene calls are TRBV10-1 and TRBJ2-5, with TRBD1 identical over 10 bases. The CDR3 has 13 amino acids. V shed 5 bases and J 5 bases; nucleotides not matched to a gene: 2. Germline V lookup: CDR1 WNHNN, CDR2 SYGVQD (reference sequence).